The entry that follows covers one TCR beta chain sequence. The sample is drawn from a study of memory CD4+ T cells and cytomegalovirus serostatus. Clones were sequenced by immunoSEQ multiplex PCR, and TCRdb holds only the in-frame ones, with some missing. The data show about 57,000 clones, roughly four fifths seen once. The CDR3 covers 17 residues. V gave up 0 bases and J gave up 8 bases, with 23 bases separating them. Germline V gives CDR1 SGHNT, CDR2 YYREEE (reference sequence). Single viable CD3+CD4+CD8-CD45RO+ cells were sorted as the memory CD4+ T cells. The sequence came from an adult in good health and CMV-seronegative. The genes are TRBV5-4 and TRBJ1-2; D perhaps matches TRBD1 (6 bases). Sequenced input: memory CD4+ T cells from blood. The CDR3 region has the DNA TGTGCCAGCAGCTTGGGGGGGACAAGTTGGGATTCGGAGGGCTACACCTTC. Protein sequence: CASSLGGTSWDSEGYTF. The full variable domain, its missing parts supplied by reference TRBV5-4 and TRBJ1-2, is ETGVTQSPTHLIKTRGQQVTLRCSSQSGHNTVSWYQQALGQGPQFIFQYYREEENGRGNFPPRFSGLQFPNYSSELNVNALELDDSALYLCASSLGGTSWDSEGYTFGSGTRLTVV.